This T cell receptor (beta chain) originates from a study of T cell responses to AZD1222 COVID-19 vaccine. Study results and limitations: None of the repertoires were sampled until the peak T cell response had passed. Clonal diversity was possibly underestimated; the donors were predominantly white British and more often female. Among those given AZD1222, only five to seven were seropositive at baseline.

Pooling covered second doses at about 4 or about 12 weeks. Method: immunoSEQ multiplex PCR; TCRdb's copy keeps in-frame clones and lacks some. The sample yields around 99,000 clones, roughly 90% seen once. To note about this clone: Its antigen is as yet unknown.

Germline assignment: CDR1 GTSNPN and CDR2 SVGIG (reference sequence). The CDR3 is 14 amino acids. V lost 2 bases and J 2 bases, leaving 12 bases between the germline ends. Sequences were derived from peripheral blood, sampled 28 days after the second AZD1222 dose. The genes are TRBV30 and TRBJ1-1; D uncertain. This TCR came from an adult who received the AZD1222 COVID-19 vaccine. The CDR3 region is CAWSFGQRNTEAFF. CDR3 DNA sequence: TGTGCCTGGAGTTTCGGCCAGCGTAACACTGAAGCTTTCTTT. The complete variable domain, with remaining parts taken from reference TRBV30 and TRBJ1-1, reads SQTIHQWPATLVQPVGSPLSLECTVEGTSNPNLYWYRQAAGRGLQLLFYSVGIGQISSEVPQNLSASRPQDRQFILSSKKLLLSDSGFYLCAWSFGQRNTEAFFGQGTRLTVV.